This TCR beta chain was identified in a study of blood T cell repertoires in COVID-19. Study summary: Sites across the United States, Italy and Spain contributed samples from acute and convalescent COVID-19. Sample material is recorded as cDNA or gDNA derived from T cells, B-cell-depleted T cells, or PBMCs.

Original data processing: Amplifying reference gene primers gave estimates of nucleated cell counts. Profiled with immunoSEQ multiplex PCR; TCRdb holds only in-frame clones, not every one. That table supplies the V and J calls and clone size; D and trimming were determined from the DNA. This table has a few hundred thousand clones, around 81% appearing once. This TCR was recovered from a human donor in a cohort sampled during active COVID-19. The sequencing sample was made of peripheral blood.

The CDR3 here is CASSGTGKNIQYF. In DNA form, the CDR3 reads TGTGCCAGCTCCGGGACAGGGAAAAACATTCAGTACTTC. The chain combines TRBV28 with TRBJ2-4; the match to TRBD1 covers 9 bases. Unmatched junction bases numbered 3, after V lost 8 bases and J lost 4 bases. The CDR3 is 13 residues long. The germline V gene encodes CDR1 MDHEN and CDR2 SYDVKM.